The source of this T cell receptor (beta chain) is a study of cytomegalovirus exposure and HLA in healthy donors. Study-wide context: Inside one of the first data releases sat 75 million to 100 million unique TCRs taken from HLA-typed donors. Study observations and caveats: Accounts indicate the classifier identified cytomegalovirus status with strong specificity and sensitivity. A list of 164 TCR beta chains associated with cytomegalovirus was given.

Germline loops: CDR1 SEHNR, CDR2 FQNEAQ (reference sequence). This CDR3 has 12 residues. PCR was performed using 60 Vbeta and 13 Jbeta primers. Measured with immunoSEQ multiplex PCR; TCRdb has only the in-frame clones, and not every one. Here the sample spans about 160,000 clones, 82% being singletons. Note on this clone: Its antigen is unidentified. A junction boundary mismatches the germline segment, possibly from a read error.

What was sequenced was PBMCs. The rearrangement joins TRBV7-9 to TRBJ1-3; D unclear. This clonotype was obtained from a male donor in good health and CMV-seronegative. The CDR3 protein is CSSSLRGNTIYF. CDR3 in DNA: TGTTCCAGCAGCTTGCGGGGAAACACCATATATTTT. The full variable domain, its missing parts supplied by reference TRBV7-9 and TRBJ1-3, is DTGVSQNPRHKITKRGQNVTFRCDPISEHNRLYWYRQTLGQGPEFLTYFQNEAQLEKSRLLSDRFSAERPKGSFSTLEIQRTEQGDSAMYLCSSSLRGNTIYFGEGSWLTVV.